This T cell receptor beta chain was captured by sequencing in a study of blood T cell repertoires in COVID-19. About the study: Collection of acute and convalescent COVID-19 samples took place in the United States, Italy and Spain. Sample material is recorded as cDNA or gDNA derived from T cells, B-cell-depleted T cells, or PBMCs.

In the original analysis: Estimation of nucleated cell counts relied on the amplification of reference gene primers. Sequencing used immunoSEQ multiplex PCR; TCRdb keeps in-frame clones, though not all of them. V, J and clone size reflect that table, while D and trimming were determined from the DNA. The sample contains more than 150,000 clones, around 87% of which appear only once. Per germline, CDR1 ENHRY and CDR2 SYGVKD. V gave up 4 bases and J gave up 0 bases; unmatched junction bases: 5. This CDR3 region has 16 residues. This receptor was obtained from a woman aged 40 to 55 with acute or convalescent COVID-19. The chain joins TRBV10-3 to TRBJ1-3, with 8 bases aligning to TRBD1. The specimen sequenced was peripheral blood. The CDR3 nucleotides read TGTGCCATCAGTGCGATCCAGGGGGCCTCTGGAAACACCATATATTTT. Residues: CAISAIQGASGNTIYF.